This T cell receptor (beta chain) was recorded in a study of OX40 agonist ivuxolimab in advanced cancers. Overall study: Three dose-escalation patients had partial responses: one with hepatocellular carcinoma and two with cutaneous melanoma.

Deletions cut 1 base from V and 9 bases from J, with 7 bases between. CDR3 size: 12 residues. The germline gives CDR1 SGHAT, CDR2 FQNNGV. This table comes from immunoSEQ multiplex PCR, and its TCRdb copy is limited to in-frame clones, with some not included. The table includes 60,000 to 100,000 clones, 87% detected once. Here the sequenced sample was CD4+ or CD8+ T cells sorted from blood, taken in a trial of the OX40 agonist ivuxolimab. This sequence joins TRBV11-2 and TRBJ1-5; D is ambiguous. This receptor was obtained from an adult with an advanced solid tumor such as melanoma, head and neck, liver or kidney cancer. The CDR3 loop reads CASSLVDGPQHF. DNA for the CDR3: TGTGCCAGCAGCTTAGTCGACGGGCCCCAGCATTTT.